Listed below are T cell receptor beta chains from one sample, sequenced in a study of CD8+ T cells in alopecia areata. TCRdb keeps only in-frame clones here, not all; method: immunoSEQ multiplex PCR. Among about 190,000 clones listed, 55% to 70% were seen once. Sample: CD4+ T cells sorted from blood, taken at week 4, from a patient treated with tofacitinib. The source of these receptors is a human donor with alopecia areata. CDR3s include the opening cysteine and the closing phenylalanine or tryptophan. The D gene is left open where the match is weak. Clone size is not always given. Where it is, it says once, few, many or a class for expanded clones.

V	J	D	size	CDR3	DNA
TRBV11-2	TRBJ1-1	.	.	CASSRDGGATTEAFF	TGTGCCAGCAGCCGGGATGGGGGGGCGACCACTGAAGCTTTCTTT
TRBV28	TRBJ2-1	TRBD1	.	CASSSQGVSYNEQFF	TGTGCCAGCAGCTCACAGGGGGTCTCCTACAATGAGCAGTTCTTC
TRBV29-1	TRBJ2-2	.	.	CSVERGTNTGELFF	TGCAGCGTTGAACGCGGGACGAACACCGGGGAGCTGTTTTTT
TRBV29-1	TRBJ2-3	TRBD2	few	CSVGTSGSADTQYF	TGCAGCGTAGGGACTAGCGGGAGTGCAGATACGCAGTATTTT
TRBV5-1	TRBJ1-3	.	.	CASSLAMGAGNTIYF	TGCGCCAGCAGCTTGGCCATGGGTGCTGGAAACACCATATATTTT
TRBV29-1	TRBJ1-3	.	.	CSVVLGSRFSGNTIYF	TGCAGCGTTGTTTTGGGCAGTCGATTCTCTGGAAACACCATATATTTT
TRBV6-6	TRBJ2-1	TRBD2	.	CASRPPGLEFKEQFF	TGTGCCAGCAGACCCCCGGGACTAGAATTTAAGGAGCAGTTCTTC
TRBV7-2	TRBJ2-1	.	many	CASGSQGAYNEQFF	TGTGCCAGCGGGTCTCAAGGGGCCTACAATGAGCAGTTCTTC
TRBV30	TRBJ1-4	.	few	CAGRGMVFF	TGTGCCGGGAGGGGAATGGTGTTTTTT
TRBV4-1	TRBJ2-3	TRBD2	once	CASSQERLAGGQRDTQYF	TGCGCCAGCAGCCAAGAAAGACTAGCGGGAGGCCAAAGAGATACGCAGTATTTT
TRBV28	TRBJ2-7	.	.	CASRTTQYEQYF	TGTGCCAGCAGGACCACACAATACGAGCAGTACTTC
TRBV4-3	TRBJ2-1	TRBD2	.	CASSADPPSGRGNEQFF	TGCGCCAGCAGCGCAGACCCCCCTAGCGGGAGAGGGAATGAGCAGTTCTTC
TRBV29-1	TRBJ2-6	TRBD1	.	CSVGGTGSSSGANVLTF	TGCAGCGTTGGCGGGACAGGGTCTTCCTCTGGGGCCAACGTCCTGACTTTC
TRBV2	TRBJ2-3	.	.	CASSYRVTDTQYF	TGTGCCAGCAGCTACAGGGTCACAGATACGCAGTATTTT
TRBV29-1	TRBJ2-3	.	once	CSVKQGTSTDTQYF	TGCAGCGTAAAGCAGGGGACTAGCACAGATACGCAGTATTTT
TRBV5-1	TRBJ2-5	.	few	CASSLPQGGVETQYF	TGCGCCAGCAGCTTGCCCCAGGGTGGAGTGGAGACCCAGTACTTC
TRBV15	TRBJ2-2	.	.	CATSRGVQDTGELFF	TGTGCCACCAGCAGAGGAGTGCAGGACACCGGGGAGCTGTTTTTT
TRBV5-1	TRBJ2-6	.	.	CASSLSSGANVLTF	TGCGCCAGCAGCTTGTCCTCTGGGGCCAACGTCCTGACTTTC
TRBV27	TRBJ2-7	.	few	CASSSPRGTASEQYF	TGTGCCAGCAGTTCCCCCAGGGGTACCGCCTCCGAGCAGTACTTC
TRBV27	TRBJ1-1	.	few	CASSFRGATDTEAFF	TGTGCCAGCAGTTTTCGGGGGGCGACGGACACTGAAGCTTTCTTT
TRBV5-6	TRBJ1-1	.	.	CASSSFSRGTEAFF	TGTGCCAGCAGCTCATTTTCACGGGGCACTGAAGCTTTCTTT
TRBV27	TRBJ1-4	.	few	CASSPVWATNEKLFF	TGTGCCAGCAGTCCCGTCTGGGCAACTAATGAAAAACTGTTTTTT
TRBV5-1	TRBJ2-7	TRBD1	few	CASSLVGQGRYEQYF	TGCGCCAGCAGCTTAGTAGGACAGGGACGGTACGAGCAGTACTTC
TRBV29-1	TRBJ2-1	TRBD2	once	CSVRSGSGQFF	TGCAGCGTCCGTAGCGGGAGTGGGCAGTTCTTC
TRBV10-3	TRBJ2-7	TRBD1	.	CAISQTGSYEQYF	TGTGCCATCAGTCAGACAGGGAGCTACGAGCAGTACTTC
TRBV5-6	TRBJ2-1	TRBD2	.	CASSQEFSGRDYNEQFF	TGTGCCAGCAGCCAGGAGTTTAGCGGGAGGGACTACAATGAGCAGTTCTTC
TRBV29-1	TRBJ2-2	.	few	CSVGTGNTGELFF	TGCAGCGTTGGGACTGGGAACACCGGGGAGCTGTTTTTT
TRBV4-1	TRBJ1-5	.	.	CASSLEQGQPQHF	TGCGCCAGCAGCCTGGAGCAGGGGCAGCCCCAGCATTTT
TRBV29-1	TRBJ2-5	.	few	CSVKGSGQETQYF	TGCAGCGTTAAAGGCAGCGGCCAAGAGACCCAGTACTTC
TRBV7-9	TRBJ1-4	TRBD1	few	CASRGQQGQGEKLFF	TGTGCCAGCAGGGGTCAACAGGGGCAGGGGGAAAAACTGTTTTTT
TRBV30	TRBJ1-5	.	few	CAWSVGPNQPQHF	TGTGCCTGGAGTGTAGGGCCAAATCAGCCCCAGCATTTT
TRBV5-1	TRBJ2-2	TRBD1	.	CASSFQGDTGELFF	TGCGCCAGCAGCTTTCAGGGGGACACCGGGGAGCTGTTTTTT
TRBV6-1	TRBJ2-5	.	.	CASSEGRVQETQYF	TGTGCCAGCAGTGAAGGGAGGGTACAAGAGACCCAGTACTTC
TRBV27	TRBJ2-6	.	.	CASSPISGANVLTF	TGTGCCAGCAGCCCAATCTCTGGGGCCAACGTCCTGACTTTC
TRBV2	TRBJ2-1	.	.	CASGGTASSYNEQFF	TGTGCCAGCGGAGGAACAGCGAGCTCCTACAATGAGCAGTTCTTC
TRBV7-9	TRBJ2-2	.	.	CASSLTRNTGELFF	TGTGCCAGCAGCCTCACTAGGAACACCGGGGAGCTGTTTTTT
TRBV5-4	TRBJ1-1	.	once	CASSLGQQNTEAFF	TGTGCCAGCAGCTTGGGACAGCAGAACACTGAAGCTTTCTTT
TRBV2	TRBJ2-2	TRBD2	few	CASSERLAANTGELFF	TGTGCCAGCAGTGAGAGGCTAGCGGCGAACACCGGGGAGCTGTTTTTT
TRBV29-1	TRBJ2-7	TRBD1	.	CSVDWTGVEQYF	TGCAGCGTTGACTGGACAGGGGTCGAGCAGTACTTC
TRBV6-6	TRBJ1-1	TRBD1	.	CASRRGTGGWNTEAFF	TGTGCCAGCAGAAGAGGGACAGGGGGCTGGAACACTGAAGCTTTCTTT
TRBV5-1	TRBJ2-3	.	once	CASSFGGSTDTQYF	TGCGCCAGCAGCTTTGGCGGCAGCACAGATACGCAGTATTTT
TRBV4-1	TRBJ1-2	.	.	CASSQGPYGYTF	TGCGCCAGCAGCCAAGGACCGTATGGCTACACCTTC
TRBV30	TRBJ2-7	TRBD1	.	CAWSTMTGGHEYF	TGTGCCTGGAGTACAATGACAGGGGGGCACGAGTACTTC
TRBV23-1	TRBJ1-1	.	few	CASSQSAWGDEAFF	TGCGCCAGCAGTCAATCGGCTTGGGGTGATGAAGCTTTCTTT
TRBV29-1	TRBJ1-1	.	once	CSARHLDTEAFF	TGCAGCGCCCGACACTTGGACACTGAAGCTTTCTTT
TRBV2	TRBJ2-2	TRBD2	.	CASSAAASGTEGELFF	TGTGCCAGCAGCGCCGCGGCTAGCGGAACTGAGGGGGAGCTGTTTTTT
TRBV19	TRBJ2-7	TRBD2	.	CASRLAGGHYEQYF	TGTGCCAGTCGACTAGCGGGAGGCCACTACGAGCAGTACTTC
TRBV4-3	TRBJ2-1	TRBD1	once	CASSALGQISNEQFF	TGCGCCAGTTCAGCCCTGGGACAGATTAGCAATGAGCAGTTCTTC
TRBV4-1	TRBJ1-1	.	.	CASSQDGWELAEAFF	TGCGCCAGCAGCCAAGATGGGTGGGAATTAGCTGAAGCTTTCTTT
TRBV28	TRBJ2-1	TRBD2	.	CASSIGLAGVQEQFF	TGTGCCAGCAGTATAGGACTAGCGGGAGTACAGGAGCAGTTCTTC
TRBV2	TRBJ2-7	.	.	CASSEAQGGEQYF	TGTGCCAGCAGTGAAGCGCAAGGAGGCGAGCAGTACTTC
TRBV30	TRBJ2-1	.	.	CAWSGEDEQFF	TGTGCCTGGAGTGGGGAGGATGAGCAGTTCTTC
TRBV2	TRBJ1-2	.	.	CASSDKWPGSYGYTF	TGTGCCAGCAGTGACAAATGGCCAGGGAGCTATGGCTACACCTTC
TRBV7-9	TRBJ2-1	TRBD2	.	CAGSGEGNEQFF	TGTGCCGGATCGGGGGAGGGCAATGAGCAGTTCTTC
TRBV5-1	TRBJ2-3	TRBD1	.	CASSLDRAQDTQYF	TGCGCCAGCAGCCTGGACAGGGCGCAGGATACGCAGTATTTT
TRBV28	TRBJ2-3	.	.	CASSLGATDTQYF	TGTGCCAGCAGTTTAGGAGCTACAGATACGCAGTATTTT
TRBV7-2	TRBJ2-1	.	.	CASSTTASSYNEQFF	TGTGCCAGCAGCACAACTGCTAGCTCCTACAATGAGCAGTTCTTC
TRBV28	TRBJ2-3	TRBD2	few	CASSSQLAGYTDTQYF	TGTGCCAGCAGCTCCCAACTAGCGGGCTACACAGATACGCAGTATTTT
TRBV30	TRBJ2-2	.	.	CAWSVPRPGTGELFF	TGTGCCTGGAGTGTACCCAGACCTGGCACCGGGGAGCTGTTTTTT
TRBV29-1	TRBJ2-1	.	few	CSVLPYSSNEQFF	TGCAGCGTTTTACCCTACTCATCCAATGAGCAGTTCTTC